The sequence of this T cell receptor (beta chain) was determined in a study of T-cell reconstitution after alpha-beta-depleted transplantation in children. Study-wide points: About two months after transplant, alpha-beta T cells reportedly came from several hundred expanded graft clones. One year post-transplant, T-cell counts and diversity were largely derived from T cells produced anew. It was surviving recipient T cells and thymic progenitors that gave some patients high TCRbeta diversity at day 60.

This clonotype has a handful of counts. The antigen remains unidentified. Per germline, CDR1 DFQATT and CDR2 SNEGSKA (reference sequence). V shed 1 base and J shed 0 bases, with 13 bases lying between them. This CDR3 is built from 16 residues. TCRbeta library preparation incorporated unique molecular identifiers. TCRdb reprocessed the PCR reads with MiXCR, giving one entry per CDR3 protein. The repertoire has around 450,000 distinct CDR3 sequences, roughly a tenth of them found once; the top ten carry 2%. The source material was PBMCs, sampled before TCRalphabeta/CD19-depleted stem cell transplant. This clonotype originated in a child aged 2-15 years with inherited bone marrow failure, due to receive a stem cell transplant. The chain is built from TRBV20-1 and TRBJ2-1, with D tentatively TRBD1 or TRBD2 (5 bases each). The CDR3 is CSARGRGASSYNEQFF. The DNA of the CDR3 is TGCAGTGCTAGAGGACGGGGCGCGAGCTCCTACAATGAGCAGTTCTTC.